Listed here is a single TCR beta chain. One entry per CDR3 protein results from TCRdb running MiXCR on the RT-PCR reads. The sample holds almost 250,000 distinct CDR3 sequences, over 9% seen once. This record belongs to a study of response to subunit inactivated influenza vaccine. The CDR3 totals 13 residues. CDR1 and CDR2 from the germline V gene are DFQATT and SNEGSKA (reference sequence). Trimming removed 5 bases from V and 4 bases from J, with 12 bases in between. This specimen was non-naive T cells sorted from PBMCs, taken roughly 2 weeks before vaccination. The receptor was isolated from a man aged 50-60 years who received an inactivated influenza vaccine. This rearrangement joins TRBV20-1 to TRBJ1-5, with D perhaps matching TRBD1 (6 bases). CDR3 bases: TGCAGTGCTTGGACAGATCGAAATCAGCCCCAGCATTTT. It encodes CSAWTDRNQPQHF.